The present T cell receptor beta chain was sequenced within a study of OX40 agonist ivuxolimab in advanced cancers. The overall study: The study gave patients intravenous ivuxolimab at 0.01 to 10 mg/kg every 2 weeks.

Study-wide results and limits: Fewer expanded clones were found on average in CD4+ than in CD8+ T cells.

A word on this clone: What it recognizes is unknown. This sample also contains other DNA sequences that code for the same CDR3.

Measured with immunoSEQ multiplex PCR; TCRdb has only the in-frame clones, and not every one. This table has just over 95,000 clones, approximately 85% appearing once. This TCR was sampled from an adult with an advanced solid tumor such as melanoma, head and neck, liver or kidney cancer. Sequenced here: CD4+ or CD8+ T cells sorted from blood, sampled in a trial of the OX40 agonist ivuxolimab.

CDR3 bases: TGTGCCAGCAGTTTAAGCGGGACGGATACGCAGTATTTT. Translated, it gives CASSLSGTDTQYF. The chain carries TRBV27 and TRBJ2-3; 7 bases are shared with TRBD2. The CDR3 loop spans 13 amino acids. The germline V gene has CDR1 MNHEY and CDR2 SMNVEV (reference sequence). V was pared by 2 bases and J by 6 bases, with 2 bases of the junction left unmatched.